Shown below are 32 T cell receptor beta chains from a single sample sequenced in a study of shared clonotypes between healthy human individuals. Terminally differentiated effector memory CD45RA+ cells were left out of the naive CD8 fraction, which was CD45RO-negative and positively selected for CCR7. Generated by immunoSEQ multiplex PCR, the TCRdb table keeps only in-frame clones and is missing some. The sample has over 2,000,000 clones, about 93% seen once; the top ten hold around 1.8%. The sample taken for sequencing was naive CD8+ T cells from PBMCs. The receptors were gathered from a man aged 18 to 30 in good health. Some clones in this sample may be carry-over from other donors' samples.

The chain employs TRBV6-1 and TRBJ1-5; D is undetermined. The V end lost 8 bases, the J end lost 3 bases, and 11 bases lay between the germline ends. CDR3 length: 13 amino acids. CDR1 is MNHNS and CDR2 is SASEGT in the germline V gene. DNA for the CDR3: TGTGCCAGCGTGCCTTTCTTCAATCAGCCCCAGCATTTT. Protein product: CASVPFFNQPQHF.

This clone was counted a single time. CDR3 protein: CASSSSGIARTPGELFF. In DNA form, the CDR3 reads TGTGCCAGCAGCTCGAGTGGTATCGCGAGAACACCCGGGGAGCTGTTTTTT. V and J are TRBV7-6 and TRBJ2-2; D gene ambiguous. Germline V gene lookup returns CDR1 SGHVS and CDR2 FNYEAQ. V lost 4 bases and J 6 bases, leaving 21 bases between the germline ends. The CDR3 consists of 17 residues.

J is TRBJ1-3 and V is TRBV28; possible D gene TRBD1, 5 bases. Germline V lookup: CDR1 MDHEN, CDR2 SYDVKM. The CDR3 length is 14 residues. V lost 6 bases, J lost 2 bases, and 11 bases lay in between. CDR3 in amino acids: CASSRGGTGNTIYF. Written as DNA, the CDR3 is TGTGCCAGCAGCCGGGGGGGGACTGGAAACACCATATATTTT.

The CDR3, as DNA: TGTGCCAGTAGTATGGTCTGGGGTGCCCACAATGAGCAGTTCTTC. Its translation is CASSMVWGAHNEQFF. V is TRBV19 and J is TRBJ2-1; D not certain. This CDR3 has 15 amino acids. From germline, CDR1 is LNHDA and CDR2 SQIVND (reference sequence). The V end lost 3 bases, the J end lost 5 bases, and 14 bases lay between the germline ends. The full variable domain, with the rest looked up from reference TRBV19 and TRBJ2-1, is DGGITQSPKYLFRKEGQNVTLSCEQNLNHDAMYWYRQDPGQGLRLIYYSQIVNDFQKGDIAEGYSVSREKKESFPLTVTSAQKNPTAFYLCASSMVWGAHNEQFFGPGTRLTVL.

This chain links TRBV6-5 with TRBJ2-7; D unclear. The CDR3 has 14 amino acids. The V and J ends lost 0 bases and 2 bases respectively, with 8 bases between them. Looked up from germline, CDR1 is MNHEY and CDR2 is SVGAGI. The CDR3 region is CASSYSRRTYEQYF. The CDR3 bases are TGTGCCAGCAGTTACTCTAGACGGACCTACGAGCAGTACTTC.

The V gene is TRBV29-1, the J gene TRBJ2-3; D call uncertain. The CDR3 contains 13 residues. Germline CDR1 reads SQVTM; CDR2 reads ANQGSEA. V lost 5 bases and J 6 bases, leaving 15 bases between the germline ends. In DNA form, the CDR3 reads TGCAGCGTTCGGGCAGGTGATTCCGATACGCAGTATTTT. Its protein is CSVRAGDSDTQYF.

This clone was observed a few times. The gene calls are TRBV28 and TRBJ1-3; D possibly corresponds to TRBD1 (5 bases). V shed 5 bases and J shed 4 bases, with 15 bases lying between them. The CDR3 sequence is 15 residues long. The germline CDR1 and CDR2 sequences are MDHEN and SYDVKM. The CDR3 loop is CASSPWDRGGNTIYF. CDR3 bases: TGTGCCAGCAGTCCCTGGGACCGGGGCGGAAACACCATATATTTT. Filled out from reference TRBV28 and TRBJ1-3, the complete variable domain reads DVKVTQSSRYLVKRTGEKVFLECVQDMDHENMFWYRQDPGLGLRLIYFSYDVKMKEKGDIPEGYSVSREKKERFSLILESASTNQTSMYLCASSPWDRGGNTIYFGEGSWLTVV.

The chain carries TRBV27 and TRBJ2-3; D unresolved. Germline CDR1 reads MNHEY; CDR2 reads SMNVEV (reference sequence). Trimming removed 5 bases from V and 7 bases from J, with 10 bases in between. This CDR3 contains 12 residues. CDR3 nucleotide sequence: TGTGCCAGCAGTCCCACGGGTTATACGCAGTATTTT. Protein sequence: CASSPTGYTQYF.

The chain carries TRBV14 and TRBJ1-1; D remains unclear. Trimming pared 4 bases from V and 6 bases from J, leaving 15 bases between. This CDR3 has 14 residues. Germline CDR1 SGHDN, CDR2 FVKESK. CDR3 sequence reads: CASSLTGSGSEAFF. The CDR3 bases are TGTGCCAGCAGCCTAACGGGATCGGGGTCTGAAGCTTTCTTT.

The chain is built from TRBV10-1 and TRBJ2-2; D not resolved. The CDR3 is 13 residues long. Trimming pared 3 bases from V and 2 bases from J, leaving 4 bases between. CDR1 and CDR2 (germline): WNHNN, SYGVQD (reference sequence). The CDR3 coding sequence is TGCGCCAGCAGTGACCCCAACACCGGGGAGCTGTTTTTT. This encodes CASSDPNTGELFF.

As regards this clone: Other nucleotide sequences in the sample specify the same CDR3. The V call is TRBV25-1, the J call TRBJ1-2; 8 bases match TRBD1. Per germline, CDR1 MGHDK and CDR2 SYGVNS. Trimming at V came to 4 bases and at J to 5 bases, leaving 0 bases not matched to a gene. The CDR3 runs to 12 residues. The CDR3 DNA reads as TGTGCCAGCAGTGGGACAGGGTATGGCTACACCTTC. This gives the protein CASSGTGYGYTF.

The chain uses TRBV6-5 and TRBJ1-1; 8 positions agree with TRBD1. The CDR3 sequence is 14 residues long. The junction had 6 bases not matched to a gene; V was cut back by 6 bases and J by 3 bases. Germline CDR1 and CDR2: MNHEY and SVGAGI. The CDR3 coding sequence is TGTGCCAGCAGCCCCAGACAGGGGTACACTGAAGCTTTCTTT. The encoded protein is CASSPRQGYTEAFF.

V and J are TRBV4-1 and TRBJ2-1; unclear D gene. CDR3 length: 13 residues. Germline CDR1 MGHRA, CDR2 YSYEKL. V was trimmed by 4 bases and J by 8 bases, leaving 12 bases between them. CDR3 protein: CASSPRFPDEQFF. DNA for the CDR3: TGCGCCAGCAGCCCTAGGTTCCCGGATGAGCAGTTCTTC.

The chain combines TRBV5-1 with TRBJ1-2; D uncertain. Germline-derived CDR1 and CDR2 are SGHRS and YFSETQ. The CDR3 contains 14 residues. V gave up 3 bases and J gave up 4 bases, with 13 bases separating them. CDR3 in amino acids: CASSSSGPTYGYTF. CDR3 DNA: TGCGCCAGCAGCTCCTCCGGTCCCACCTATGGCTACACCTTC.

Turning to this clone: Other DNA variants within this sample encode the same CDR3. The genes are TRBV2 and TRBJ1-5, with D unclear. CDR3 length equals 12 residues. Germline V CDR1 and CDR2: SNHLY, FYNNEI. Trimming took 6 bases from V and 2 from J, leaving 5 bases between them. The CDR3 DNA reads TGTGCCAGCAGCGACGGCAATCAGCCCCAGCATTTT. It specifies CASSDGNQPQHF.

The chain uses TRBV7-3 and TRBJ2-5; tentative D call: TRBD2 (7 bases). V was clipped by 5 bases and J by 4 bases, with 17 bases between them. This CDR3 is 15 amino acids long. In germline, CDR1 is SGHTA, CDR2 FQGTGA. The CDR3 region has the DNA TGTGCCAGCAGCCCGGGGGGCGGATCCGGAGAGACCCAGTACTTC. Translating gives CASSPGGGSGETQYF.

This clone was picked up one time. V is TRBV7-3 and J is TRBJ2-3, with D possibly TRBD1 on 5 matching bases. This CDR3 is built from 15 residues. CDR1 is SGHTA, CDR2 FQGTGA, per germline. Trimming cost V 5 bases and J 5 bases, with 17 bases left between them. The CDR3 loop reads CASSRSGRDRDTQYF. CDR3 bases: TGTGCCAGCAGCCGCTCAGGGCGAGACCGAGATACGCAGTATTTT.

V and J are TRBV6-5 and TRBJ2-3, with a possible D match to TRBD2 (6 bases). The V end was cut by 2 bases, the J end by 0 bases, with 9 bases between. The CDR3 is made up of 15 amino acids. Germline loops: CDR1 MNHEY, CDR2 SVGAGI. The CDR3 DNA reads as TGTGCCAGCAGTTACGGGGCGGGAAGCACAGATACGCAGTATTTT. Translating gives CASSYGAGSTDTQYF.

This clone appeared once. The J gene is TRBJ2-1, the V gene TRBV5-1; the match to TRBD1 covers 10 bases. The junction had 6 bases not matched to a gene; V was cut back by 0 bases and J by 0 bases. The CDR3 runs 18 residues. The V gene's germline CDR1 is SGHRS and CDR2 YFSETQ. CDR3 nucleotide sequence: TGCGCCAGCAGCTTGGGACAGGGGGCCTATCGCTCCTACAATGAGCAGTTCTTC. This encodes CASSLGQGAYRSYNEQFF.

V and J are TRBV28 and TRBJ1-1, with 9 bases identical to TRBD1. The CDR3 runs to 15 residues. The V gene end was trimmed by 4 bases and the J gene end by 5 bases; junction bases not matched to a gene: 8. Germline V gene data show CDR1 as MDHEN and CDR2 as SYDVKM. As DNA, the CDR3 is TGTGCCAGCAGTTCTACAGGGGGCTATCGGACTGAAGCTTTCTTT. Protein sequence: CASSSTGGYRTEAFF.

The rearrangement joins TRBV25-1 to TRBJ1-2; 7 bases align to TRBD1. Losses at the gene ends were 3 bases for V and 0 bases for J; bases not matched to a gene: 10. Germline V gene data show CDR1 as MGHDK and CDR2 as SYGVNS. The CDR3 consists of 17 residues. The CDR3 sequence is CASSELLEGQPNYGYTF. CDR3 coding DNA: TGTGCCAGCAGTGAGCTCCTCGAGGGACAGCCTAACTATGGCTACACCTTC.

V gene TRBV6-5 combines with J gene TRBJ1-5; no clear D gene. Germline V gene lookup returns CDR1 MNHEY and CDR2 SVGAGI. The CDR3 is 14 amino acids. Deletions cut 8 bases from V and 1 base from J, with 12 bases between. CDR3: CASYKGRSNQPQHF. The DNA for the CDR3 is TGTGCCAGCTATAAGGGCAGAAGCAATCAGCCCCAGCATTTT.

This clone occurred a few times. The rearrangement uses TRBV7-9 and TRBJ1-2; 8 bases fit TRBD1. CDR1 is SEHNR, CDR2 FQNEAQ, per germline (reference sequence). This CDR3 is built from 16 residues. The V gene end was trimmed by 0 bases and the J gene end by 0 bases; junction bases not matched to a gene: 3. The CDR3 here is CASSLAGTGTNYGYTF. As DNA, the CDR3 is TGTGCCAGCAGCTTAGCGGGGACAGGTACTAACTATGGCTACACCTTC.

The CDR3 reads CASSLRALTEAFF. CDR3 DNA sequence: TGTGCCAGCAGTCTCAGAGCGCTCACTGAAGCTTTCTTT. This chain links TRBV28 with TRBJ1-1; no definite D call. In germline, CDR1 is MDHEN, CDR2 SYDVKM. V lost 5 bases, J lost 4 bases, and 11 bases lay in between. The CDR3 consists of 13 residues.

The CDR3 is CATSREEAAEQYF. The CDR3 nucleotides are TGTGCCACCAGCAGAGAGGAAGCTGCCGAGCAGTACTTC. This chain joins TRBV15 and TRBJ2-7, with no clear D. Trimming pared 0 bases from V and 6 bases from J, leaving 9 bases between. CDR1 and CDR2 from the germline V gene are LNHNV and YYDKDF (reference sequence). The CDR3 extends over 13 amino acids.

The V and J genes are TRBV28 and TRBJ2-1; 11 nucleotides match TRBD2. The ends lost 1 base at V and 9 bases at J; junction bases unmatched: 8. The CDR3 extends over 16 amino acids. Germline values: CDR1 MDHEN, CDR2 SYDVKM. Here the CDR3 DNA reads TGTGCCAGCAGTTTATTAGCGGGAGGGGTTGGGGGTGAGCAGTTCTTC. It yields the protein CASSLLAGGVGGEQFF.

This rearrangement joins TRBV4-3 to TRBJ2-7, with a possible D match to TRBD2 (6 bases). Germline V lookup: CDR1 LGHNA, CDR2 YSLEER. Trimming took 0 bases from V and 3 from J, leaving 15 bases between them. There are 16 residues in the CDR3. CDR3 DNA: TGCGCCAGCAGCCAAGATCTTCAGGGACTTTACTACGAGCAGTACTTC. Protein: CASSQDLQGLYYEQYF.

Worth noting for this clone: Relative to the germline gene, one junction end is altered; a read error may explain this. The J gene is TRBJ2-2, the V gene TRBV19; D is unclear. CDR3 length: 17 amino acids. Germline-derived CDR1 and CDR2 are LNHDA and SQIVND (reference sequence). CDR3 sequence reads: CASSIPRHSPNIGELFF. Written as DNA, the CDR3 is TGTGCCAGTAGTATTCCTAGACATAGCCCCAACATCGGGGAGCTGTTTTTT.

The V and J genes are TRBV27 and TRBJ2-7; 10 nucleotides line up with TRBD2. V shed 7 bases, J shed 0 bases, and the junction held 6 bases outside the gene matches. The CDR3 totals 15 residues. The V gene's germline CDR1 is MNHEY and CDR2 SMNVEV (reference sequence). The CDR3 sequence: CASTSAGGTSYEQYF. Here the CDR3 DNA reads TGTGCCAGCACCTCAGCGGGAGGGACCTCCTACGAGCAGTACTTC.

This chain links TRBV9 with TRBJ2-1; 11 bases are shared with TRBD2. From germline, CDR1 is SGDLS and CDR2 YYNGEE. J was trimmed by 6 bases and V by 3 bases; bases with no gene match: 8. The CDR3 contains 16 residues. Written as DNA, the CDR3 is TGTGCCAGCAGCGCTCCACTAGCGGGAGAATCCAATGAGCAGTTCTTC. Translated, it gives CASSAPLAGESNEQFF.

V and J are TRBV7-2 and TRBJ2-1; 10 positions match TRBD1. CDR3 size: 14 residues. V lost 5 bases to trimming and J lost 8 bases; unmatched junction nucleotides: 6. Germline CDR1 and CDR2: SGHTA and FQGNSA. The CDR3 loop reads CASSLWTGGDEQFF. The CDR3 coding sequence is TGTGCCAGCAGCCTATGGACAGGGGGGGATGAGCAGTTCTTC.

J is TRBJ2-2 and V is TRBV4-3, with D perhaps matching TRBD1 (6 bases). The germline V gene encodes CDR1 LGHNA and CDR2 YSLEER. Trimming stripped 0 bases from V and 10 bases from J, with 15 bases between. The CDR3 covers 15 residues. The CDR3 DNA follows: TGCGCCAGCAGCCAAGATGGGGGCCAGGGTATGGAGCTGTTTTTT. This encodes CASSQDGGQGMELFF.